Following are 8 T cell receptor beta chains from one sample sequenced in a study of cytomegalovirus exposure and HLA in healthy donors. PCR was performed using 60 Vbeta and 13 Jbeta primers. Sequencing used immunoSEQ multiplex PCR; TCRdb keeps in-frame clones, though not all of them. The sample contains more than 95,000 clones, approximately 80% of which appear only once. The sample consisted of PBMCs. All receptors come from a woman aged 18 to 35 in good health and CMV-seropositive.

V and J are TRBV2 and TRBJ2-3; a weak D match, TRBD2 (5 bases). Per germline, CDR1 SNHLY and CDR2 FYNNEI. V lost 7 bases to trimming and J lost 0 bases, with 8 bases between them. The CDR3 loop spans 13 amino acids. For the CDR3, the DNA is TGTGCCAGCAACGGACTTAGCACAGATACGCAGTATTTT. Translating gives CASNGLSTDTQYF. Combining the CDR3 with reference TRBV2 and TRBJ2-3 gives the whole variable domain EPEVTQTPSHQVTQMGQEVILRCVPISNHLYFYWYRQILGQKVEFLVSFYNNEISEKSEIFDDQFSVERPDGSNFTLKIRSTKLEDSAMYFCASNGLSTDTQYFGPGTRLTVL.

The V call is TRBV7-3, the J call TRBJ1-1, with 7 bases matching TRBD1. Germline lookup yields CDR1 SGHTA and CDR2 FQGTGA. Trimming at V came to 11 bases and at J to 6 bases, leaving 6 bases not matched to a gene. This CDR3 is 11 amino acids long. The CDR3 reads CALGQDSEAFF. For the CDR3, the DNA is TGTGCCCTAGGACAGGACTCTGAAGCTTTCTTT.

The chain links TRBV5-8 to TRBJ2-2; 12 bases agree with TRBD2. J lost 1 base, V lost 3 bases, and 1 base had no gene match. This CDR3 is 16 amino acids long. Germline CDR1 reads SGHTS; CDR2 reads YDEGEE. CDR3 nucleotides: TGTGCCAGCAGCTGGGGACTAGCGGGGAACACCGGGGAGCTGTTTTTT. Its protein is CASSWGLAGNTGELFF.

This rearrangement joins TRBV28 to TRBJ2-3; weak D call: TRBD1 (5 bases). The CDR3 has 15 residues. V was pared by 8 bases and J by 4 bases, with 19 bases between. Germline CDR1 MDHEN, CDR2 SYDVKM. CDR3 DNA: TGTGCCAGCGAGAAGCAGGGCCGAGGCGCAGATACGCAGTATTTT. It is translated as CASEKQGRGADTQYF.

The V gene is TRBV13, the J gene TRBJ2-1, with 12 bases that match TRBD2. J was trimmed by 6 bases and V by 1 base; bases with no gene match: 4. The germline V gene encodes CDR1 PRHDT and CDR2 FYEKMQ (reference sequence). The CDR3 is made up of 16 amino acids. CDR3 nucleotide sequence: TGTGCCAGCAGCTTAGCGGCTAGCGGGAGGGGCAATGAGCAGTTCTTC. Translating gives CASSLAASGRGNEQFF.

The CDR3: CSVVNQGLRNTEAFF. For the CDR3, the DNA is TGCAGCGTTGTCAATCAGGGGCTGCGGAACACTGAAGCTTTCTTT. The V call is TRBV29-1, the J call TRBJ1-1; weak D call: TRBD1 (6 bases). From germline, CDR1 is SQVTM and CDR2 ANQGSEA. The CDR3 has 15 amino acids. V was trimmed by 4 bases and J by 1 base, leaving 16 bases between them.

This clone showed up just once. The chain joins TRBV7-9 to TRBJ1-2, with 8 nucleotides matching TRBD1. Germline V gene lookup returns CDR1 SEHNR and CDR2 FQNEAQ (reference sequence). J gave up 9 bases and V 3 bases, and 6 bases lay outside the gene matches. This CDR3 has 13 residues. This CDR3 reads CASSFLGQDSYTF. As DNA, the CDR3 is TGTGCCAGCAGCTTCTTGGGACAGGATAGCTACACCTTC.

V is TRBV5-8 and J is TRBJ1-5; no clear D. The CDR3 consists of 15 residues. CDR1 and CDR2 (germline): SGHTS, YDEGEE. Trimming shortened V by 0 bases and J by 3 bases, and 10 bases separated the two germline ends. CDR3 in amino acids: CASSLGSHINQPQHF. The CDR3 region has the DNA TGTGCCAGCAGCTTGGGGAGCCATATCAATCAGCCCCAGCATTTT.